These 10 T cell receptor beta chains were sequenced from one sample in a study of technical replicates of blood from a few donors. Profiling relied on immunoSEQ multiplex PCR, and the TCRdb table lists in-frame clones only, not all of them. The sample shows tens of thousands of clones, 85% to 95% of them seen only once. Sequencing input: T cells isolated from PBMCs. The source of these receptors is a human donor in good health.

This clone was detected a few times. The genes are TRBV6-1 and TRBJ2-5; 7 bases line up with TRBD2. CDR1 MNHNS and CDR2 SASEGT come from the germline V gene. The trim removed 1 base at V and 5 bases at J, leaving 10 bases unmatched. The CDR3 is 16 amino acids. The CDR3 bases are TGTGCCAGCAGTGAAGAAAGTGGGGAGGGGCCGGAGACCCAGTACTTC. Its protein is CASSEESGEGPETQYF.

The rearrangement uses TRBV6-6 and TRBJ1-3; tentative D call: TRBD1 (5 bases). V was cut by 10 bases and J by 3 bases, with 16 bases left in between. The CDR3 covers 14 residues. Germline V lookup: CDR1 MNHNY, CDR2 SVGAGI (reference sequence). The CDR3 nucleotides are TGTGCCACCTCCGACCGGGGGAGTGGAAACACCATATATTTT. Its translation is CATSDRGSGNTIYF.

The chain employs TRBV29-1 and TRBJ1-4; no firm D call. This CDR3 has 10 residues. The germline V gene has CDR1 SQVTM and CDR2 ANQGSEA. Trimming removed 4 bases at V and 7 bases at J, with 4 bases between. CDR3 residues: CSVVAEKLFF. CDR3 nucleotide sequence: TGCAGCGTTGTGGCTGAAAAACTGTTTTTT.

The J gene is TRBJ1-5, the V gene TRBV28; no reliable D call. V was clipped by 7 bases and J by 0 bases, with 13 bases between them. The CDR3 runs to 15 residues. Germline V gene lookup returns CDR1 MDHEN and CDR2 SYDVKM. The CDR3: CASTRAGDSNQPQHF. In nucleotides, the CDR3 is TGTGCCAGCACTAGAGCGGGCGATAGCAATCAGCCCCAGCATTTT.

This chain uses TRBV28 with TRBJ2-5; D unresolved. Germline V gives CDR1 MDHEN, CDR2 SYDVKM. Trimming left V 5 bases short and J 5 bases short, with 12 bases between. The CDR3 sequence is 13 residues long. CDR3 in amino acids: CASSPRNGETQYF. Written as DNA, the CDR3 is TGTGCCAGCAGTCCGCGGAACGGGGAGACCCAGTACTTC.

V is TRBV5-1 and J is TRBJ2-7; the match to TRBD1 covers 7 bases. This CDR3 contains 14 residues. The germline V gene has CDR1 SGHRS and CDR2 YFSETQ. The J segment lost 2 bases and the V segment lost 3 bases, leaving 5 bases of the junction unmatched. CDR3 DNA: TGCGCCAGCAGCTCATTCGACAGGGCCTACGAGCAGTACTTC. Translated: CASSSFDRAYEQYF.

The chain combines TRBV5-6 with TRBJ2-7; the D is unclear. From germline, CDR1 is SGHDT and CDR2 YYEEEE. The CDR3 has 16 residues. The V end lost 4 bases, the J end lost 0 bases, and 17 bases lay between the germline ends. CDR3 amino acids: CASSPPPPLSSYEQYF. CDR3 bases: TGTGCCAGCAGCCCCCCTCCGCCCCTTAGCTCCTACGAGCAGTACTTC.

The chain recombines TRBV15 with TRBJ2-1; the D gene is possibly TRBD2 (6 bases). The CDR3 runs 18 residues. Germline V gives CDR1 LNHNV, CDR2 YYDKDF (reference sequence). V lost 5 bases, J lost 0 bases, and 20 bases lay in between. CDR3 amino acids: CATSGGYPEQSSYNEQFF. Here the CDR3 DNA reads TGTGCCACCAGCGGGGGGTACCCTGAGCAGAGCTCCTACAATGAGCAGTTCTTC.

This rearrangement joins TRBV6-1 to TRBJ1-5; no clear D. The V gene's germline CDR1 is MNHNS and CDR2 SASEGT. The CDR3 spans 15 residues. Trimming stripped 2 bases from V and 6 bases from J, with 14 bases between. The CDR3 DNA reads as TGTGCCAGCAGTGAACTGGCGGCTCCGGGTCAGCCCCAGCATTTT. Residues: CASSELAAPGQPQHF.

CDR3 region: CASIHRPGLAGPGYEQYF. The CDR3 bases are TGTGCCAGCATCCACCGACCGGGACTAGCGGGACCAGGCTACGAGCAGTACTTC. The rearrangement joins TRBV27 to TRBJ2-7; 13 nucleotides line up with TRBD2. Trimming took 7 bases from V and 3 from J; bases not matched to a gene: 15. The germline gives CDR1 MNHEY, CDR2 SMNVEV (reference sequence). The length of the CDR3 is 18 residues.